What follows is one T cell receptor (beta chain) and its context. Methods used by the authors: Amplification of reference gene primers was used by the study to estimate nucleated cell counts. Some clones are missing from TCRdb's copy, which holds only in-frame ones; the method was immunoSEQ multiplex PCR. From that table come the V and J calls and clone size; the DNA was used to work out D and trimming. This table holds about 73,000 clones, 85% to 90% found once. These data originate in a study of blood T cell repertoires in COVID-19. The wider study: The study drew acute and convalescent COVID-19 samples from the United States, Italy and Spain. From T cells, B-cell-depleted T cells, or PBMCs came the material, which was cDNA or gDNA.

Deletions cut 0 bases from V and 2 bases from J, with 6 bases between. The CDR3 is 15 amino acids. Per the germline V gene, CDR1 is SGDLS and CDR2 is YYNGEE. The clonotype originates from a man older than 75 with acute or convalescent COVID-19. The V and J genes are TRBV9 and TRBJ2-6, with D possibly being TRBD2 (6 bases). The sample comprised peripheral blood. CDR3 in DNA: TGTGCCAGCAGCGTAGCGGGGGCTGGGGCCAACGTCCTGACTTTC. Translation: CASSVAGAGANVLTF.